The 27 T cell receptor beta chains listed next were all sequenced from one sample in a study of cytomegalovirus exposure and HLA in healthy donors. With 60 Vbeta and 13 Jbeta primers, the PCR was carried out. Method: immunoSEQ multiplex PCR; TCRdb's copy keeps in-frame clones and lacks some. This sample has roughly 150,000 clones, with 85% found just once. The sequenced sample was PBMCs. The origin of the receptors is a boy younger than 10 in good health and CMV-seronegative.

As regards this clone: The identical CDR3 is also encoded by other nucleotide sequences in the sample. The V and J genes are TRBV5-1 and TRBJ2-3; perhaps TRBD2 as D (6 bases). Trimming stripped 5 bases from V and 4 bases from J, with 11 bases between. This CDR3 comprises 13 residues. The germline gives CDR1 SGHRS, CDR2 YFSETQ. Written as DNA, the CDR3 is TGCGCCAGCAGTCCCGGGACTGCAGATACGCAGTATTTT. This sequence encodes CASSPGTADTQYF.

The CDR3: CASSPTGTSADTQYF. CDR3 bases: TGTGCCAGCAGCCCCACCGGGACTAGCGCAGATACGCAGTATTTT. This sequence joins TRBV6-5 and TRBJ2-3; 10 bases fit TRBD2. The V gene end was trimmed by 6 bases and the J gene end by 4 bases; junction bases not matched to a gene: 7. Per the germline V gene, CDR1 is MNHEY and CDR2 is SVGAGI. The CDR3 contains 15 residues.

The J gene is TRBJ2-1, the V gene TRBV18; 8 positions agree with TRBD2. The ends lost 2 bases at V and 4 bases at J; junction bases unmatched: 4. Germline V gives CDR1 KGHSH, CDR2 LQKENI. The CDR3 has 15 residues. This CDR3 reads CASSPGASGYNEQFF. CDR3 nucleotides: TGTGCCAGCTCACCAGGGGCTAGCGGGTACAATGAGCAGTTCTTC.

This chain connects TRBV2 to TRBJ1-1, with 8 bases that match TRBD1. The V gene's germline CDR1 is SNHLY and CDR2 FYNNEI. The CDR3 sequence is 15 residues long. The V segment lost 10 bases and the J segment 1 base; nucleotides outside the gene matches: 11. CDR3 coding DNA: TGTGCCATCCTCGACAGGGGCCGCACGAACACTGAAGCTTTCTTT. The encoded protein is CAILDRGRTNTEAFF.

The chain recombines TRBV27 with TRBJ1-2; 8 bases align to TRBD1. Looked up from germline, CDR1 is MNHEY and CDR2 is SMNVEV (reference sequence). This CDR3 is built from 17 residues. Trimming took 4 bases from V and 8 from J; bases not matched to a gene: 18. This CDR3 reads CASSSMGQGAHLQGYTF. For the CDR3, the DNA is TGTGCCAGCAGTTCCATGGGGCAGGGGGCGCATCTACAAGGCTACACCTTC.

The chain uses TRBV19 and TRBJ2-5, with D maybe TRBD1 (6 bases). Trimming pared 4 bases from V and 2 bases from J, leaving 11 bases between. Germline lookup yields CDR1 LNHDA and CDR2 SQIVND (reference sequence). The CDR3 spans 14 residues. CDR3 region: CASSTGTQQETQYF. The CDR3 coding sequence is TGTGCCAGTAGTACCGGGACACAACAAGAGACCCAGTACTTC.

The CDR3 nucleotides are TGTGCCAGCAGCTTTTCAGGGGTGGTCTACGAGCAGTACGTC. Its protein is CASSFSGVVYEQYV. This rearrangement joins TRBV7-2 to TRBJ2-7; a possible D gene is TRBD1 (6 bases). The length of the CDR3 is 14 residues. Germline CDR1 is SGHTA and CDR2 is FQGNSA. The V end was cut by 3 bases, the J end by 3 bases, with 12 bases between.

V and J are TRBV28 and TRBJ2-5, with 8 nucleotides matching TRBD2. The V gene end was trimmed by 5 bases and the J gene end by 4 bases; junction bases not matched to a gene: 6. CDR3 size: 14 residues. Per germline, CDR1 MDHEN and CDR2 SYDVKM. The CDR3 region has the DNA TGTGCCAGCAGTGTTTTCCTAGCGGGAGAGACCCAGTACTTC. As protein: CASSVFLAGETQYF.

This chain uses TRBV6-1 with TRBJ1-1, with 7 bases fitting TRBD1. CDR3 length: 13 amino acids. Germline loops: CDR1 MNHNS, CDR2 SASEGT. Trimming took 5 bases from V and 3 from J; bases not matched to a gene: 3. In DNA, the CDR3 is TGTGCCAGCAGTCCTGACAGGGACACTGAAGCTTTCTTT. Its translation: CASSPDRDTEAFF.

This clone showed up just once. This chain joins TRBV4-1 and TRBJ1-2, with 7 bases identical to TRBD1. The CDR3 runs 14 residues. V shed 3 bases, J shed 4 bases, and the junction held 5 bases outside the gene matches. Germline-derived CDR1 and CDR2 are MGHRA and YSYEKL. The DNA of the CDR3 is TGCGCCAGCAGCCAGGAACAGGGGTTCTATGGCTACACCTTC. Translating gives CASSQEQGFYGYTF.

The chain joins TRBV28 to TRBJ2-7; D uncertain. Per germline, CDR1 MDHEN and CDR2 SYDVKM. V was clipped by 2 bases and J by 3 bases, with 11 bases between them. The CDR3 is 14 residues long. The CDR3 region is CASSLEPTVYEQYF. The CDR3 nucleotides read TGTGCCAGCAGTTTAGAGCCCACCGTCTACGAGCAGTACTTC.

As for this clone: An end of the junction differs from the germline gene, which may be a read error. V usage is TRBV7-9 and J usage is TRBJ2-7, with 10 bases identical to TRBD1. CDR3 length: 16 amino acids. CDR1 and CDR2 from the germline V gene are SEHNR and FQNEAQ (reference sequence). The CDR3 nucleotides are TGTTCCAGCAGCTCGGGGTGGGGGACAGGGGTCGACGAGCAGTACTTC. Translation gives CSSSSGWGTGVDEQYF.

This clone was found a few times. J is TRBJ1-2 and V is TRBV5-1; no definite D call. Germline lookup yields CDR1 SGHRS and CDR2 YFSETQ. V was shortened by 0 bases and J by 6 bases, with 12 bases between the two germline ends. This CDR3 spans 14 amino acids. The CDR3 is CASSLAGWTDGYTF. In DNA form, the CDR3 reads TGCGCCAGCAGCTTGGCGGGTTGGACTGATGGCTACACCTTC.

The J gene is TRBJ1-4, the V gene TRBV14; D is perhaps TRBD1 (5 bases). The CDR3 contains 16 residues. With 0 bases removed from V and 3 bases from J, the gap between germline ends came to 11 bases. The germline V gene has CDR1 SGHDN and CDR2 FVKESK. The CDR3 DNA sequence: TGTGCCAGCAGCCAAGAGGAGGGGCGGCCTAATGAAAAACTGTTTTTT. This encodes CASSQEEGRPNEKLFF.

CDR3 sequence reads: CSVEDEGGDPIRRYNEQFF. The CDR3 region has the DNA TGCAGCGTTGAAGATGAGGGAGGCGATCCCATCCGCCGATACAATGAGCAGTTCTTC. This chain connects TRBV29-1 to TRBJ2-1, with a tentative D call TRBD2 (6 bases). Germline CDR1 and CDR2: SQVTM and ANQGSEA. This CDR3 spans 19 amino acids. V lost 0 bases and J lost 4, with 25 bases in between.

The V call is TRBV28, the J call TRBJ2-7; a possible D gene is TRBD2 (6 bases). The CDR3 consists of 15 residues. The germline V and J ends were trimmed by 2 bases and 5 bases, with 16 bases remaining between them. Germline assignment: CDR1 MDHEN and CDR2 SYDVKM. In DNA form, the CDR3 reads TGTGCCAGCAGTTTAAAAGGGACTCCAGGTCACGAGCAGTACTTC. This codes for CASSLKGTPGHEQYF.

The CDR3 sequence: CASSYSGGGNEAFF. CDR3 sequence (DNA): TGTGCCAGCAGTTACTCCGGTGGGGGGAATGAAGCTTTCTTT. The chain couples TRBV6-6 to TRBJ1-1; D is perhaps TRBD1 (5 bases). The CDR3 length is 14 residues. Germline assignment: CDR1 MNHNY and CDR2 SVGAGI (reference sequence). Between the trimmed V and J ends, which lost 0 bases and 7 bases, there was a span of 12 bases.

In this sample, this clone turned up once. The chain joins TRBV25-1 to TRBJ2-1; TRBD2 agrees at 8 bases. This CDR3 is 17 amino acids long. Germline V gives CDR1 MGHDK, CDR2 SYGVNS. V was pared by 3 bases and J by 6 bases, with 13 bases of the junction left unmatched. The CDR3 here is CASSDSRTSHRINEQFF. In DNA, the CDR3 is TGTGCCAGCAGTGACTCGAGGACTAGCCATAGAATCAATGAGCAGTTCTTC.

This rearrangement joins TRBV13 to TRBJ2-5; 8 nucleotides agree with TRBD1. This CDR3 is built from 16 residues. CDR1 and CDR2 (germline): PRHDT, FYEKMQ (reference sequence). With V trimmed by 1 base and J by 5 bases, 9 bases remained unmatched. CDR3 loop: CASSLDGDRFWETQYF. The CDR3 region has the DNA TGTGCCAGCAGCTTAGACGGGGACAGGTTTTGGGAGACCCAGTACTTC.

The chain carries TRBV5-4 and TRBJ2-5, with 7 nucleotides matching TRBD2. The J segment lost 1 base and the V segment lost 4 bases, leaving 13 bases of the junction unmatched. Per the germline V gene, CDR1 is SGHNT and CDR2 is YYREEE (reference sequence). The length of the CDR3 is 17 residues. CDR3 residues: CASSLPIPRGVQETQYF. CDR3 nucleotides: TGTGCCAGCAGCCTACCGATTCCCCGGGGGGTCCAAGAGACCCAGTACTTC.

V gene TRBV5-1 combines with J gene TRBJ2-1; D not resolved. CDR1 SGHRS and CDR2 YFSETQ come from the germline V gene. V was trimmed by 5 bases and J by 0 bases, leaving 9 bases between them. CDR3 length equals 14 residues. The DNA for the CDR3 is TGCGCCAGCAGTCGGCAGGACTCCTACAATGAGCAGTTCTTC. Encoded protein: CASSRQDSYNEQFF.

The chain carries TRBV2 and TRBJ2-7; D is ambiguous. CDR3 length: 13 amino acids. Deletions cut 10 bases from V and 3 bases from J, with 16 bases between. Germline values: CDR1 SNHLY, CDR2 FYNNEI. CDR3 in amino acids: CATRLSGHYEQYF. In nucleotides, the CDR3 is TGTGCCACCCGACTTTCTGGCCACTACGAGCAGTACTTC.

This clone was detected only a few times. The chain combines TRBV19 with TRBJ1-5; the match to TRBD1 covers 8 bases. This CDR3 is built from 16 residues. With V trimmed by 1 base and J by 9 bases, 11 bases remained unmatched. Per the germline V gene, CDR1 is LNHDA and CDR2 is SQIVND (reference sequence). In DNA, the CDR3 is TGTGCCAGTAGTATAGTTTCGAACAGGGGGTTTTCGCCCCAGCATTTT. This codes for CASSIVSNRGFSPQHF.

This rearrangement joins TRBV5-1 to TRBJ1-2; 9 bases align to TRBD1. Germline V lookup: CDR1 SGHRS, CDR2 YFSETQ. The V and J ends lost 0 bases and 7 bases, in that order; junction bases with no gene match: 7. This CDR3 has 15 amino acids. For the CDR3, the DNA is TGCGCCAGCAGCTTGGCGCGACAGGGGGTGTTTGGCTACACCTTC. As protein: CASSLARQGVFGYTF.

The sample holds a few counts of this clone. The gene calls are TRBV6-6 and TRBJ2-7, with a weak D call TRBD2 (6 bases). The CDR3 runs 16 residues. The V and J ends lost 4 bases and 3 bases respectively, with 19 bases between them. Germline CDR1 reads MNHNY; CDR2 reads SVGAGI (reference sequence). The CDR3 loop is CASSSLGGRRVYEQYF. In DNA, the CDR3 is TGTGCCAGCAGTTCCCTTGGAGGGAGGCGCGTCTACGAGCAGTACTTC.

The CDR3 DNA reads as TGTGCCAGCAGTTCCCTCTCTGGAAACACCATATATTTT. It yields the protein CASSSLSGNTIYF. The V and J genes are TRBV6-6 and TRBJ1-3; D uncertain. Trimming shortened V by 4 bases and J by 0 bases, and 4 bases separated the two germline ends. The CDR3 is 13 residues long. Germline V CDR1 and CDR2: MNHNY, SVGAGI (reference sequence).

This chain connects TRBV19 to TRBJ2-5; 11 positions match TRBD1. Looked up from germline, CDR1 is LNHDA and CDR2 is SQIVND (reference sequence). The CDR3 consists of 14 residues. V lost 3 bases and J lost 4; bases outside the gene matches: 1. The DNA of the CDR3 is TGTGCCAGTAGTATGGGGACAGGGGGAGAGACCCAGTACTTC. Translating gives CASSMGTGGETQYF.